A single sample is the source of the 14 T cell receptor beta chains below, sequenced in a study of PD-L1 blockade in urothelial cancer (dated by TCRdb to 2015 to 2018). Library method: the immunoSEQ multiplex PCR assay. The table comes from immuneACCESS by way of TCRdb, which keeps in-frame sequences with V and J called. Part of the clones is missing from these tables; in studies checked, under half for an unresolved V gene and the rest for unknown reasons. For this sample the table gives around 50,000 clones, of which roughly 84% were detected only once. 1.5% to 2% of the sample is taken by the ten largest. Interpreted using the paper, the time point label stands for: peripheral blood 6 weeks after treatment start. The specimen comprised PBMCs, sampled around atezolizumab (anti-PD-L1) treatment. These receptors all come from a man aged 50-60 years with urothelial cancer.

The chain carries TRBV5-1 and TRBJ2-1; 7 bases match TRBD2. The CDR3 spans 14 residues. Germline V gene lookup returns CDR1 SGHRS and CDR2 YFSETQ. The ends lost 2 bases at V and 7 bases at J; junction bases unmatched: 6. The CDR3 DNA reads as TGCGCCAGCAGCTTCAGCGGGGAGAGGAATGAGCAGTTCTTC. This encodes CASSFSGERNEQFF.

There are a few counts of this clone. This chain uses TRBV19 with TRBJ2-2, with 12 positions matching TRBD1. J was trimmed by 4 bases and V by 5 bases; bases with no gene match: 8. Per the germline V gene, CDR1 is LNHDA and CDR2 is SQIVND (reference sequence). The CDR3 sequence is 17 residues long. DNA of the CDR3: TGTGCCAGTAGTGCTCCGGGACAGGGGGCAAGCACCGGGGAGCTGTTTTTT. Its protein is CASSAPGQGASTGELFF.

The V and J genes are TRBV30 and TRBJ1-2, with 7 positions matching TRBD1. Germline V CDR1 and CDR2: GTSNPN, SVGIG (reference sequence). With V trimmed by 5 bases and J by 8 bases, 8 bases remained unmatched. The CDR3 contains 12 residues. CDR3 amino acids: CAWGQVFDGYTF. CDR3 bases: TGTGCCTGGGGACAGGTCTTCGACGGCTACACCTTC. Complete variable domain (other parts from reference TRBV30 and TRBJ1-2): SQTIHQWPATLVQPVGSPLSLECTVEGTSNPNLYWYRQAAGRGLQLLFYSVGIGQISSEVPQNLSASRPQDRQFILSSKKLLLSDSGFYLCAWGQVFDGYTFGSGTRLTVV.

The CDR3 DNA follows: TGCAGCGTTCGGCAGGCCGGAACGAACACTGAAGCTTTCTTT. Its translation is CSVRQAGTNTEAFF. This chain uses TRBV29-1 with TRBJ1-1, with unresolved D. The CDR3 has 14 residues. Germline CDR1 and CDR2: SQVTM and ANQGSEA. The V end was cut by 5 bases, the J end by 1 base, with 14 bases between.

The chain joins TRBV6-5 to TRBJ2-1; D not certain. The germline gives CDR1 MNHEY, CDR2 SVGAGI. The CDR3 loop spans 15 amino acids. V lost 6 bases and J 4 bases, leaving 16 bases between the germline ends. CDR3 in DNA: TGTGCCAGCAGCAAAGCTAGTCATCCATACAATGAGCAGTTCTTC. It is translated as CASSKASHPYNEQFF.

This clone was picked up one time. This chain connects TRBV5-1 to TRBJ2-5, with no clear D. Germline V CDR1 and CDR2: SGHRS, YFSETQ. The CDR3 covers 13 residues. The germline V and J ends were trimmed by 0 bases and 2 bases, with 5 bases remaining between them. CDR3 amino acids: CASSLDRQETQYF. The CDR3 DNA follows: TGCGCCAGCAGCTTGGACAGACAAGAGACCCAGTACTTC.

The chain is built from TRBV9 and TRBJ1-2; TRBD1 is a possible D gene (5 bases). CDR3 length: 14 residues. Trimming pared 0 bases from V and 4 bases from J, leaving 10 bases between. Germline V gene data show CDR1 as SGDLS and CDR2 as YYNGEE. In DNA, the CDR3 is TGTGCCAGCAGCGTAGGACAGCCAAGCTATGGCTACACCTTC. It yields the protein CASSVGQPSYGYTF.

The chain joins TRBV15 to TRBJ2-7; 10 positions match TRBD2. The V segment lost 1 base and the J segment 5 bases; nucleotides outside the gene matches: 8. The CDR3 is 16 amino acids. Germline values: CDR1 LNHNV, CDR2 YYDKDF (reference sequence). The CDR3 protein is CATSRGLAGRQNEQYF. Written as DNA, the CDR3 is TGTGCCACCAGCAGAGGACTAGCGGGCCGTCAAAACGAGCAGTACTTC.

The chain is built from TRBV19 and TRBJ1-2; perhaps TRBD1 as D (5 bases). Germline V CDR1 and CDR2: LNHDA, SQIVND (reference sequence). The CDR3 loop spans 13 amino acids. Trimming pared 1 base from V and 8 bases from J, leaving 11 bases between. The CDR3: CASSIGGLGGYTF. The CDR3 DNA reads as TGTGCCAGTAGTATAGGGGGACTTGGCGGCTACACCTTC.

The CDR3 reads CASGLAGGNTGELFF. In DNA form, the CDR3 reads TGTGCCAGCGGGCTAGCGGGAGGAAACACCGGGGAGCTGTTTTTT. This sequence joins TRBV28 and TRBJ2-2; 11 bases agree with TRBD2. The CDR3 contains 15 residues. Germline V gene lookup returns CDR1 MDHEN and CDR2 SYDVKM. Germline trimming cut 8 bases from V and 2 bases from J; bases unmatched to any gene: 4.

The chain is built from TRBV7-3 and TRBJ1-6; no reliable D call. The CDR3 covers 12 residues. Per germline, CDR1 SGHTA and CDR2 FQGTGA. The V and J ends lost 5 bases and 7 bases respectively, with 6 bases between them. The chain's CDR3 is CASSQSNSPLHF. The CDR3 region has the DNA TGTGCCAGCAGCCAAAGCAATTCACCCCTCCACTTT.

V is TRBV6-5 and J is TRBJ2-5, with 10 nucleotides matching TRBD2. Germline-derived CDR1 and CDR2 are MNHEY and SVGAGI. The CDR3 runs to 16 residues. The V gene end was trimmed by 0 bases and the J gene end by 4 bases; junction bases not matched to a gene: 5. The CDR3: CASSYSVLAGVETQYF. The CDR3 nucleotides are TGTGCCAGCAGTTACTCAGTCCTAGCGGGAGTAGAGACCCAGTACTTC.

This clone was found once. The chain carries TRBV30 and TRBJ2-7; D is uncertain. The CDR3 extends over 14 amino acids. Trimming stripped 2 bases from V and 3 bases from J, with 14 bases between. Germline V CDR1 and CDR2: GTSNPN, SVGIG (reference sequence). The CDR3 protein is CAWSRFGLVYEQYF. CDR3 coding DNA: TGTGCCTGGAGTAGATTCGGGTTGGTCTACGAGCAGTACTTC.

The V gene is TRBV7-9, the J gene TRBJ1-6; D is perhaps TRBD1 (5 bases). The germline V and J ends were trimmed by 3 bases and 8 bases, with 5 bases remaining between them. The CDR3 has 12 residues. Per germline, CDR1 SEHNR and CDR2 FQNEAQ (reference sequence). This chain's CDR3 is CASSFRDSPLHF. The CDR3 coding sequence is TGTGCCAGCAGCTTCAGGGATTCACCCCTCCACTTT.